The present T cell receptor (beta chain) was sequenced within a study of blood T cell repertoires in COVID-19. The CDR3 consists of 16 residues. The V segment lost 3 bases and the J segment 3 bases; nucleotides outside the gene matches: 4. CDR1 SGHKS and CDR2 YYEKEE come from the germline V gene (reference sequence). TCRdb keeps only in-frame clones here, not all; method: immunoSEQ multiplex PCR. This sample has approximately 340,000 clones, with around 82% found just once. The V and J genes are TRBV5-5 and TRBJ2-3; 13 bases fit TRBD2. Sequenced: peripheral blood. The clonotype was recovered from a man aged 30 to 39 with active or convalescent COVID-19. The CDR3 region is CASSSLLAGGTDTQYF. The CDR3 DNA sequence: TGTGCCAGCAGCTCTCTACTAGCGGGAGGGACAGATACGCAGTATTTT. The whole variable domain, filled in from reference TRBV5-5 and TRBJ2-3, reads DAGVTQSPTHLIKTRGQQVTLRCSPISGHKSVSWYQQVLGQGPQFIFQYYEKEERGRGNFPDRFSARQFPNYSSELNVNALLLGDSALYLCASSSLLAGGTDTQYFGPGTRLTVL.